This is a list of T cell receptor beta chains from one sample in a study of blood T cell repertoires in COVID-19. Data came from immunoSEQ multiplex PCR; TCRdb stores just in-frame clones and leaves some out. This sample yields about 86,000 clones, of which 75% to 90% are seen a single time; 31% belongs to the top ten. The sequencing input was peripheral blood. The source of these receptors is a woman of 80 years or more with active or convalescent COVID-19. Each CDR3 is given with its conserved first and last residue. A D gene is named only where the DNA matches it firmly. Rows may omit the clone size; those that give it use once, few, many or a size class.

>TRBV28|TRBJ1-2|-|-
TGTGCCAGCAGTTATCAGTCTTATGGCTACACCTTC
CASSYQSYGYTF
>TRBV7-9|TRBJ2-7|-|-
TGTGCCAGCAGCTTTACCGACAGGCCCTACGAGCAGTACTTC
CASSFTDRPYEQYF
>TRBV5-6|TRBJ1-1|-|-
TGTGCCAGCAGCCCCCTACGGCGGGGGGCTATCACTGAAGCTTTCTTT
CASSPLRRGAITEAFF
>TRBV5-1|TRBJ2-2|-|-
TGCGCCAGCAGCTTGGGAGCTAACCTTAACACCGGGGAGCTGTTTTTT
CASSLGANLNTGELFF
>TRBV12-5|TRBJ2-3|TRBD1|-
TGTGCTAGTGGTTTGGGGGACAGTAGCACAGATACGCAGTATTTT
CASGLGDSSTDTQYF
>TRBV7-2|TRBJ1-2|-|-
TGTGCCAGCAGCTTAGTTACAGGGAATGGCTACACCTTC
CASSLVTGNGYTF
>TRBV19|TRBJ1-1|TRBD1|few
TGTGCCAGTAAGGACAGGGACCTGAACACTGAAGCTTTCTTT
CASKDRDLNTEAFF
>TRBV10-3|TRBJ1-5|-|-
TGTGCCATCAGTGACCCTAATCAGCCCCAGCATTTT
CAISDPNQPQHF
>TRBV29-1|TRBJ1-5|-|-
TGCAGCGCCAGTTTCGATACTAGCAATCAGCCCCAGCATTTT
CSASFDTSNQPQHF
>TRBV19|TRBJ2-3|TRBD2|-
TGTGCCAGTAGTCCGAGGACTAGCGCAGATACGCAGTATTTT
CASSPRTSADTQYF
>TRBV27|TRBJ2-2|-|-
TGTGCCAGCCGGGGGACAGCGAACACCGGGGAGCTGTTTTTT
CASRGTANTGELFF
>TRBV5-1|TRBJ2-1|TRBD2|-
TGCGCCAGCGGGAGCGGGACTAGCGGCAAATCAATCTACAATGAGCAGTTCTTC
CASGSGTSGKSIYNEQFF
>TRBV6-5|TRBJ2-2|-|-
TGTGCCAGCGGGCAGGGGAAGAACACCGGGGAGCTGTTTTTT
CASGQGKNTGELFF
>TRBV7-9|TRBJ1-1|-|-
TGTGCCAGCAGCTCCAGCAGAAGCCTAGGCCCTAACACTGAAGCTTTCTTT
CASSSSRSLGPNTEAFF
>TRBV29-1|TRBJ1-1|TRBD1|-
TGCAGCGTGCCTGGGACAGGGAGTGTCGGGCGATGGAACACTGAAGCTTTCTTT
CSVPGTGSVGRWNTEAFF
>TRBV2|TRBJ2-3|-|-
TGTGCCACGTCGGGGGAATTCACAGATACGCAGTATTTT
CATSGEFTDTQYF
>TRBV28|TRBJ1-2|TRBD1|-
TGTGCCAGCAGGCATGGGACAGGGTCTTCCAACTATGGCTACACCTTC
CASRHGTGSSNYGYTF
>TRBV2|TRBJ2-3|-|-
TGTGCCAGCAGTGGGGTGGGGGCTAGCACAGATACGCAGTATTTT
CASSGVGASTDTQYF
>TRBV5-5|TRBJ1-4|TRBD1|-
TGTGCCAGCAGCTTCTTTACGGACAGGAAAAATGAAAAACTGTTTTTT
CASSFFTDRKNEKLFF
>TRBV28|TRBJ1-1|-|-
TGTGCCAGCAGTCAATTTACCCCAATTAGAGCTGAAGCTTTCTTT
CASSQFTPIRAEAFF
>TRBV6-2/TRBV6-3|TRBJ2-3|-|-
TGTGCCAGCGGTTTGGGCAGAAGCACAGATACGCAGTATTTT
CASGLGRSTDTQYF
>TRBV11-3|TRBJ2-5|TRBD1|-
TGTGCCAGCAGCTTAGACGGGGACAGAGAGACCCAGTACTTC
CASSLDGDRETQYF
>TRBV20-1|TRBJ2-5|TRBD1|-
TGCAGTGCTAGTTGGACAGGTGCTGGGGAGACCCAGTACTTC
CSASWTGAGETQYF
>TRBV12-5|TRBJ1-1|-|-
TGTGCTAGTGGTTTGGTCCCGGGGGACACTGAAGCTTTCTTT
CASGLVPGDTEAFF
>TRBV6-5|TRBJ2-7|TRBD1|-
TGTGCCAGCACTTTAGGTGGGACAGGGGGCGGCGAGCAGTACTTC
CASTLGGTGGGEQYF
>TRBV5-1|TRBJ1-6|TRBD1|few
TGCGCCAGCAGCTTGGCTGGGACAGGGACCTATTCACCCCTCCACTTT
CASSLAGTGTYSPLHF
>TRBV21-1|TRBJ1-1|-|few
TGTGCCAGTTACAGGGGTTCGGAAACTGAAGCTTTCTTT
CASYRGSETEAFF
>TRBV5-4|TRBJ2-1|TRBD2|-
TGTGCCAGCAGCTTGGGTACTAGCGGGAGTAGAAATGAGCAGTTCTTC
CASSLGTSGSRNEQFF
>TRBV7-2|TRBJ1-5|-|-
TGTGCCAGCAGCTTAACACCTAGCAATCAGCCCCAGCATTTT
CASSLTPSNQPQHF
>TRBV6-5|TRBJ1-1|TRBD1|-
TGTGCCAGCAGAATACAGACAGGGGGGAGCACTGAAGCTTTCTTT
CASRIQTGGSTEAFF